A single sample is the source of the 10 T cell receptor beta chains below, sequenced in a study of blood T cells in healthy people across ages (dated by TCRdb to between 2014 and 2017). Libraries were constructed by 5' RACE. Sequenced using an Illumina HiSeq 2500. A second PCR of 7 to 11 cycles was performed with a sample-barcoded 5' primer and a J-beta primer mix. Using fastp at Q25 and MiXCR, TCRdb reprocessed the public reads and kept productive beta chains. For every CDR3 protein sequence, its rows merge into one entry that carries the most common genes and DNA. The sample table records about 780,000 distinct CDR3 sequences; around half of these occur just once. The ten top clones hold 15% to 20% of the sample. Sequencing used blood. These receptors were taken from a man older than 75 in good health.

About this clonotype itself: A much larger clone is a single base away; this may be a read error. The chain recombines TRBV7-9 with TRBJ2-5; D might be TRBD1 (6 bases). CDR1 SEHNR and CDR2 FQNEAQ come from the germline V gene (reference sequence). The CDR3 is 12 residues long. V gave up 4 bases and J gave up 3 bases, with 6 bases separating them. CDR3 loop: CASSSGEETQYF. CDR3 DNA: TGTGCCAGCAGCTCAGGGGAAGAGACCCAGTACTTC. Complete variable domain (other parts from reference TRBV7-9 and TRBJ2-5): DTGVSQNPRHKITKRGQNVTFRCDPISEHNRLYWYRQTLGQGPEFLTYFQNEAQLEKSRLLSDRFSAERPKGSFSTLEIQRTEQGDSAMYLCASSSGEETQYFGPGTRLLVL.

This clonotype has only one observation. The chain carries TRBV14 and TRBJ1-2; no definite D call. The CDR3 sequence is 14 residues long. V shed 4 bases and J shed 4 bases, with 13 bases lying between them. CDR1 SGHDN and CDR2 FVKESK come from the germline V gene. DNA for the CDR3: TGTGCCAGCAGCCGGGGTAGCAGGATCTATGGCTACACCTTC. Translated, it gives CASSRGSRIYGYTF.

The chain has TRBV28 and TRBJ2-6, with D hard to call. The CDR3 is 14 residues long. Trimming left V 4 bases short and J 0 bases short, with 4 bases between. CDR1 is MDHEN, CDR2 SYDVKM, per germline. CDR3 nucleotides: TGTGCCAGCAGTTCCCACTCTGGGGCCAACGTCCTGACTTTC. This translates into CASSSHSGANVLTF.

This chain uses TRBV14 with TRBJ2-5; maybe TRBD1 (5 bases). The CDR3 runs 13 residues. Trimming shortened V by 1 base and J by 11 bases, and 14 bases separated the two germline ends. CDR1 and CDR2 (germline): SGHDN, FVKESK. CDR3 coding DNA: TGTGCCAGCAGCCAAGGCAGGGTGGGTGAGCAGTACTTC. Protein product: CASSQGRVGEQYF.

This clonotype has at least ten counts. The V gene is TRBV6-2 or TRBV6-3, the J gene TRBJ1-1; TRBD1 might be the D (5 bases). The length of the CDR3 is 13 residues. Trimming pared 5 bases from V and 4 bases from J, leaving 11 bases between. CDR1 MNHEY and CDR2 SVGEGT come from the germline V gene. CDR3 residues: CASSDGDPTEAFF. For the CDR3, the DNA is TGTGCCAGCAGTGACGGGGACCCCACTGAAGCTTTCTTT.

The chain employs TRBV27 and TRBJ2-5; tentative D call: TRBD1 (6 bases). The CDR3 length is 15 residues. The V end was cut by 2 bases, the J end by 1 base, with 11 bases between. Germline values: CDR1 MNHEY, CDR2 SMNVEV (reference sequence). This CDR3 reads CASSLLQGSQETQYF. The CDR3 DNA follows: TGTGCCAGCAGTTTACTACAGGGTTCCCAAGAGACCCAGTACTTC.

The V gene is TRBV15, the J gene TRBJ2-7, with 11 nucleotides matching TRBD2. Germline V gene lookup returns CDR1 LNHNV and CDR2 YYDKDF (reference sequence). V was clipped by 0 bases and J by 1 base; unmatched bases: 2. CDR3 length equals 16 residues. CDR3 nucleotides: TGTGCCACCAGCAGAGATCGACTAGCGGGATCCTACGAGCAGTACTTC. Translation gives CATSRDRLAGSYEQYF.

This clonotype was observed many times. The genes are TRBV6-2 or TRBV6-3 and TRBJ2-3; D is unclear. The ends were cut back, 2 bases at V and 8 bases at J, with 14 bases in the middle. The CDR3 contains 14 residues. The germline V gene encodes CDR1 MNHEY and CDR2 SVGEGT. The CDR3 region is CASSYPTATGTQYF. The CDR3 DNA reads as TGTGCCAGCAGTTACCCGACTGCCACGGGTACGCAGTATTTT.

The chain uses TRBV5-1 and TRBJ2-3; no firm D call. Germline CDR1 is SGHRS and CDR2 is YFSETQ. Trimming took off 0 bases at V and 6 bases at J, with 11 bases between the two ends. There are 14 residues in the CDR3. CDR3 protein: CASSLEGPRDTQYF. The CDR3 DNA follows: TGCGCCAGCAGCTTGGAAGGCCCTCGGGATACGCAGTATTTT. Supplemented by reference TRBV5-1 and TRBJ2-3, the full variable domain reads KAGVTQTPRYLIKTRGQQVTLSCSPISGHRSVSWYQQTPGQGLQFLFEYFSETQRNKGNFPGRFSGRQFSNSRSEMNVSTLELGDSALYLCASSLEGPRDTQYFGPGTRLTVL.

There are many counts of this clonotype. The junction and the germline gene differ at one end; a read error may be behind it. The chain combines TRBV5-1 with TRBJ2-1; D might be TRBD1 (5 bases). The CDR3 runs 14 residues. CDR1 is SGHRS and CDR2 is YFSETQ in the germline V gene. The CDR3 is CASSSDSSYNEQFF. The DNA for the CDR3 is TGTGCCAGCAGCTCTGACAGTTCCTACAATGAGCAGTTCTTC.